This entry is about one T cell receptor beta chain. The antigen is unknown. The sample is drawn from a study of cytomegalovirus exposure and HLA in healthy donors. Study-level information: The approximately 110 validation repertoires, a later analysis reported, used the same platform as the 550 to 800 first-cohort repertoires.

Findings and caveats of the study: It was confirmed in vitro that three of the CMV-associated chains were specific for CMV antigens. The study labeled 170 or so TCR beta chains cytomegalovirus-associated. The tendency of first-cohort TCR clusters to co-occur in the approximately 120 validation repertoires was identified by a subsequent analysis.

CDR1 and CDR2 from the germline V gene are MDHEN and SYDVKM. The CDR3 is 15 amino acids. V was trimmed by 7 bases and J by 4 bases, leaving 17 bases between them. Only in-frame clones appear in the TCRdb table, and some are missing; sequencing was by immunoSEQ multiplex PCR. The table records 150,000 to 200,000 clones, more than 80% of them present only once. This chain connects TRBV28 to TRBJ1-5, with D perhaps matching TRBD1 (6 bases). Sample: PBMCs. This clonotype was sampled from a man aged 18 to 29 in good health and CMV-seropositive. CDR3 region: CASNHGTGKNQPQHF. As DNA, the CDR3 is TGTGCCAGCAACCATGGAACAGGGAAAAATCAGCCCCAGCATTTT.